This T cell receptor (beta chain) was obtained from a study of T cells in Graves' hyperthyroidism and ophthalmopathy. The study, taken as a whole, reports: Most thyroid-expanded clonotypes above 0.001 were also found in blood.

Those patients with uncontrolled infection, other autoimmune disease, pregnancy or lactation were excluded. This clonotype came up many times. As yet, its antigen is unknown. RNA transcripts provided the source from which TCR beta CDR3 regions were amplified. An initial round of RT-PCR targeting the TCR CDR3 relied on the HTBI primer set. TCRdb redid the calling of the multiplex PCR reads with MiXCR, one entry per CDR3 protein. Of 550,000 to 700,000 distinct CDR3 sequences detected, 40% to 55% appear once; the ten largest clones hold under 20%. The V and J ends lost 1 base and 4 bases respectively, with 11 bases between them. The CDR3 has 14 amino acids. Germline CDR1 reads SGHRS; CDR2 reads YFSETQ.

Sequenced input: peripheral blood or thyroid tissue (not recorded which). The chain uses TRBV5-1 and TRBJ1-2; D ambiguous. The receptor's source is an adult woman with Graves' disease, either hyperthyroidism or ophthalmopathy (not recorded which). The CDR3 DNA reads TGCGCCAGCAGCTTGAATGTGGAATCCTATGGCTACACCTTC. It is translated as CASSLNVESYGYTF.